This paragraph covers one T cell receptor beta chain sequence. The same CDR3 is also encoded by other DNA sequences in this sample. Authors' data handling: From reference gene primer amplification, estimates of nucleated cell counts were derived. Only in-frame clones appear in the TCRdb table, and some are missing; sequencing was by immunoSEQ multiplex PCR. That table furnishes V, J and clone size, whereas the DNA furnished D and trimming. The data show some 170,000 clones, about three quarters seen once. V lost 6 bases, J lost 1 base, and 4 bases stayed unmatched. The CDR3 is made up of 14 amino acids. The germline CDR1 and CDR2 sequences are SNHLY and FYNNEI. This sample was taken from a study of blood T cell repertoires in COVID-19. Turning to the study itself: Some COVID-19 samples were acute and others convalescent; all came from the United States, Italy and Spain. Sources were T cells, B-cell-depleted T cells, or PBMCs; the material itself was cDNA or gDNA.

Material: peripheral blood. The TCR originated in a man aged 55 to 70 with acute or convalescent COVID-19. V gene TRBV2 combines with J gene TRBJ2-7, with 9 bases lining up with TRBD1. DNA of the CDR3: TGTGCCAGCAGCGTGACAGGGGGGTCCTACGAGCAGTACTTC. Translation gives CASSVTGGSYEQYF. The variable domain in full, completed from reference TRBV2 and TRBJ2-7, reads EPEVTQTPSHQVTQMGQEVILRCVPISNHLYFYWYRQILGQKVEFLVSFYNNEISEKSEIFDDQFSVERPDGSNFTLKIRSTKLEDSAMYFCASSVTGGSYEQYFGPGTRLTVT.